Sequencing of this T cell receptor (beta chain) was carried out in a study of blood T cell repertoires in COVID-19. Only in-frame clones appear in the TCRdb table, and some are missing; sequencing was by immunoSEQ multiplex PCR. The sample includes 45,000 to 60,000 clones, 80% to 90% of them seen just once. Trimming removed 2 bases at V and 5 bases at J, with 8 bases between. The V gene's germline CDR1 is SGHRS and CDR2 YFSETQ. This CDR3 region has 13 residues. A single count supports this clone. The origin of this receptor is a woman older than 75 with acute or convalescent COVID-19. This sequence joins TRBV5-1 and TRBJ2-1, with a tentative D call TRBD1 (6 bases). Sequenced sample: peripheral blood. CDR3 protein: CASSFGQNNEQFF. The CDR3 DNA sequence: TGCGCCAGCAGCTTCGGACAGAACAATGAGCAGTTCTTC.